Following are 17 T cell receptor beta chains from one sample sequenced in a study of shared clonotypes between healthy human individuals. Sequenced by immunoSEQ multiplex PCR; TCRdb stores in-frame clones only, minus some. This sample carries more than 2,000,000 clones, around 94% of them seen once, and the ten largest clones take over 0.12%. Sequencing was done on a sample of naive CD4+ T cells sorted from blood. Subset given: CD45RA+ positively selected. The receptors derive from a man aged 18 to 30 in good health.

J is TRBJ2-1 and V is TRBV28; D remains unclear. Germline V gives CDR1 MDHEN, CDR2 SYDVKM. The germline V and J ends were trimmed by 5 bases and 1 base, with 15 bases remaining between them. CDR3 length: 16 amino acids. This chain's CDR3 is CASSPSGGQSYNEQFF. The CDR3 coding sequence is TGTGCCAGCAGTCCCTCGGGCGGTCAATCCTACAATGAGCAGTTCTTC. Full variable domain (outside the CDR3, taken from reference TRBV28 and TRBJ2-1): DVKVTQSSRYLVKRTGEKVFLECVQDMDHENMFWYRQDPGLGLRLIYFSYDVKMKEKGDIPEGYSVSREKKERFSLILESASTNQTSMYLCASSPSGGQSYNEQFFGPGTRLTVL.

The V and J genes are TRBV2 and TRBJ2-1, with a possible D match to TRBD2 (6 bases). Germline CDR1 SNHLY, CDR2 FYNNEI. V lost 11 bases and J 7 bases, leaving 12 bases between the germline ends. The CDR3 has 11 residues. The CDR3 reads CAGIGGNEQFF. The CDR3 DNA is TGTGCCGGGATCGGGGGTAATGAGCAGTTCTTC.

V is TRBV7-9 and J is TRBJ2-5; either TRBD1 or TRBD2 may fit D (5 bases each). Germline CDR1 is SEHNR and CDR2 is FQNEAQ (reference sequence). The CDR3 totals 15 residues. Trimming removed 0 bases from V and 1 base from J, with 9 bases in between. CDR3 DNA sequence: TGTGCCAGCAGCTTAGCAGGGACGGGCCAAGAGACCCAGTACTTC. This encodes CASSLAGTGQETQYF. Using reference TRBV7-9 and TRBJ2-5 for the parts outside the CDR3, the full variable domain is DTGVSQNPRHKITKRGQNVTFRCDPISEHNRLYWYRQTLGQGPEFLTYFQNEAQLEKSRLLSDRFSAERPKGSFSTLEIQRTEQGDSAMYLCASSLAGTGQETQYFGPGTRLLVL.

The chain joins TRBV29-1 to TRBJ2-3; 7 bases align to TRBD1. V gave up 5 bases and J gave up 6 bases; unmatched junction bases: 11. Germline CDR1 and CDR2: SQVTM and ANQGSEA. CDR3 length: 14 residues. CDR3 sequence: CSVQQTGPVDTQYF. DNA for the CDR3: TGCAGCGTTCAACAGACAGGGCCCGTTGATACGCAGTATTTT.

V usage is TRBV29-1 and J usage is TRBJ2-1; D gene ambiguous. The CDR3 contains 11 residues. V dropped 4 bases and J dropped 10 bases, with 11 bases sitting between them. In germline, CDR1 is SQVTM, CDR2 ANQGSEA. The CDR3 spells CSVGVQIEQFF. CDR3 DNA sequence: TGCAGCGTTGGGGTACAGATAGAGCAGTTCTTC.

V and J are TRBV6-4 and TRBJ2-5; TRBD2 matches 9 bases. CDR3 length: 15 amino acids. The J segment lost 2 bases and the V segment lost 0 bases, leaving 1 base of the junction unmatched. Germline values: CDR1 MRHNA, CDR2 SNTAGT. The CDR3 sequence is CASSDSREGQETQYF. The CDR3, as DNA: TGTGCCAGCAGTGACTCGCGGGAGGGTCAAGAGACCCAGTACTTC.

This clone came up once. The CDR3 DNA follows: TGTGCCAGCAGTTTACCAGGGGCCAGTGGCTACACCTTC. Amino acid sequence: CASSLPGASGYTF. The chain combines TRBV28 with TRBJ1-2, with a tentative D call TRBD1 (6 bases). Germline CDR1 is MDHEN and CDR2 is SYDVKM. The CDR3 is made up of 13 amino acids. V lost 2 bases, J lost 7 bases, and 11 bases lay in between.

Turning to this clone: Different DNA sequences within this sample yield the same CDR3. The rearrangement links TRBV5-4 to TRBJ2-1, with 7 bases identical to TRBD1. The CDR3 consists of 15 residues. With V trimmed by 2 bases and J by 4 bases, 6 bases remained unmatched. Per germline, CDR1 SGHNT and CDR2 YYREEE (reference sequence). CDR3 protein: CASSFVTGAYNEQFF. In DNA form, the CDR3 reads TGTGCCAGCAGCTTTGTAACAGGGGCGTACAATGAGCAGTTCTTC.

The chain uses TRBV5-1 and TRBJ1-1; D call uncertain. V shed 2 bases and J shed 1 base, with 9 bases lying between them. Germline V CDR1 and CDR2: SGHRS, YFSETQ. The CDR3 is 14 residues long. The CDR3 region has the DNA TGCGCCAGCAGCTTCAGCCTGACGAACACTGAAGCTTTCTTT. This sequence encodes CASSFSLTNTEAFF.

The V gene is TRBV5-4, the J gene TRBJ2-5; TRBD1 matches 7 bases. There are 14 residues in the CDR3. CDR1 SGHNT and CDR2 YYREEE come from the germline V gene (reference sequence). Losses at the gene ends were 0 bases for V and 5 bases for J; bases not matched to a gene: 4. CDR3 residues: CASSLEGGRETQYF. CDR3 nucleotides: TGTGCCAGCAGCTTGGAAGGGGGCCGTGAGACCCAGTACTTC.

This chain links TRBV4-2 with TRBJ2-2; D not certain. The germline V and J ends were trimmed by 4 bases and 7 bases, with 10 bases remaining between them. CDR3 length equals 13 residues. Per the germline V gene, CDR1 is LGHNA and CDR2 is YNFKEQ. The CDR3 loop is CASSREPRGELFF. The DNA of the CDR3 is TGTGCCAGCAGCCGAGAACCCCGCGGGGAGCTGTTTTTT.

The chain has TRBV2 and TRBJ2-2, with TRBD2 identical over 11 bases. Trimming removed 6 bases from V and 9 bases from J; junction bases left unmatched: 6. Germline V CDR1 and CDR2: SNHLY, FYNNEI. The CDR3 contains 14 residues. In DNA form, the CDR3 reads TGTGCCAGCAGATTAATAGCGGGAGGGAGGGAGCTGTTTTTT. Its translation is CASRLIAGGRELFF.

The gene calls are TRBV10-3 and TRBJ2-2; 8 positions agree with TRBD2. Germline CDR1 reads ENHRY; CDR2 reads SYGVKD. Trimming at V came to 6 bases and at J to 3 bases, leaving 3 bases not matched to a gene. CDR3 length: 14 residues. The CDR3 DNA reads TGTGCCATCAGGGGGACTAGTGACACCGGGGAGCTGTTTTTT. As protein: CAIRGTSDTGELFF.

The chain uses TRBV10-3 and TRBJ2-7; 12 nucleotides agree with TRBD2. The CDR3 sequence is 14 residues long. With 10 bases clipped from V and 5 bases from J, the junction kept 9 bases outside the gene matches. In germline, CDR1 is ENHRY, CDR2 SYGVKD. CDR3 protein: CATRLAGEFNEQYF. CDR3 sequence (DNA): TGTGCCACCCGACTAGCGGGAGAGTTCAACGAGCAGTACTTC.

This rearrangement joins TRBV10-3 to TRBJ1-3; the D is unclear. Between the trimmed V and J ends, which lost 0 bases and 1 base, there was a span of 7 bases. Germline lookup yields CDR1 ENHRY and CDR2 SYGVKD. This CDR3 has 15 amino acids. CDR3 in DNA: TGTGCCATCAGTGAGTCGGCGTATTCTGGAAACACCATATATTTT. This sequence encodes CAISESAYSGNTIYF.

The gene calls are TRBV30 and TRBJ2-7; 7 nucleotides line up with TRBD2. Trimming at V came to 5 bases and at J to 5 bases, leaving 3 bases not matched to a gene. Germline assignment: CDR1 GTSNPN and CDR2 SVGIG (reference sequence). The CDR3 has 11 amino acids. The DNA of the CDR3 is TGTGCCTGGGGGAGGGAAAACGAGCAGTACTTC. Translation gives CAWGRENEQYF.

The chain combines TRBV18 with TRBJ2-1; the match to TRBD1 covers 8 bases. V lost 5 bases, J lost 6 bases, and 9 bases stayed unmatched. The CDR3 is 15 amino acids. Germline lookup yields CDR1 KGHSH and CDR2 LQKENI. As DNA, the CDR3 is TGTGCCAGCTCATTCCAGGGGGCGCTTTCCAATGAGCAGTTCTTC. Amino acid sequence: CASSFQGALSNEQFF.